This is a list of T cell receptor beta chains from one sample in a study of shared clonotypes between healthy human individuals. The method was immunoSEQ multiplex PCR; TCRdb's version includes in-frame clones alone and lacks a portion of them. The sample yields roughly 2,500,000 clones, over 85% seen once. The source material was naive CD4+ T cells from PBMCs. The origin of the receptors is a man aged 18 to 30 in good health. Some clones in this sample may be carry-over from other donors' samples. The CDR3 runs from the conserved cysteine through the conserved F or W. A D gene is named only where the DNA matches it firmly. The size entry is marked missing in some rows and otherwise reads once, few, many or a size class.

J: TRBJ2-5
size: -
D: -
V: TRBV2
CDR3: CASTRGARETQYF
DNA: TGTGCCAGCACGCGGGGAGCGAGAGAGACCCAGTACTTC

J: TRBJ1-4
size: -
D: -
V: TRBV7-9
CDR3: CASSLSAHEKLFF
DNA: TGTGCCAGCAGCTTGAGTGCGCATGAAAAACTGTTTTTT

J: TRBJ1-3
size: -
D: -
V: TRBV28
CDR3: CASSQPEGSGNTIYF
DNA: TGTGCCAGCAGCCAACCGGAGGGCTCTGGAAACACCATATATTTT

J: TRBJ2-3
size: -
D: -
V: TRBV28
CDR3: CASSLYRTSDTQYF
DNA: TGTGCCAGCAGCCTCTACAGGACGTCAGATACGCAGTATTTT

J: TRBJ2-5
size: -
D: -
V: TRBV6-6
CDR3: CASSYSETQETQYF
DNA: TGTGCCAGCAGTTACTCAGAAACCCAAGAGACCCAGTACTTC

J: TRBJ1-2
size: -
D: -
V: TRBV28
CDR3: CASSGDPKTGYTF
DNA: TGTGCCAGCAGCGGGGACCCTAAGACGGGCTACACCTTC

J: TRBJ2-4
size: -
D: -
V: TRBV2
CDR3: CASTGVAKNIQYF
DNA: TGTGCCAGCACCGGGGTTGCCAAAAACATTCAGTACTTC

J: TRBJ1-6
size: -
D: -
V: TRBV28
CDR3: CASSLNVGVSSPLHF
DNA: TGTGCCAGCAGTTTAAACGTGGGGGTTAGCTCACCCCTCCACTTT

J: TRBJ1-5
size: -
D: TRBD1
V: TRBV27
CDR3: CASTPTGTGIRQPQHF
DNA: TGTGCCAGCACCCCCACGGGGACAGGGATTCGTCAGCCCCAGCATTTT

J: TRBJ2-7
size: -
D: -
V: TRBV5-1
CDR3: CASSLEDPTYEQYF
DNA: TGCGCCAGCAGCTTGGAGGATCCTACCTACGAGCAGTACTTC

J: TRBJ2-2
size: -
D: TRBD2
V: TRBV4-2
CDR3: CASSQDPSGRAYTGELFF
DNA: TGTGCCAGCAGCCAAGATCCTAGCGGGAGGGCCTACACCGGGGAGCTGTTTTTT

J: TRBJ1-3
size: -
D: -
V: TRBV5-6
CDR3: CASSFWAPFSGNTIYF
DNA: TGTGCCAGCAGCTTCTGGGCGCCCTTCTCTGGAAACACCATATATTTT

J: TRBJ1-2
size: -
D: -
V: TRBV28
CDR3: CANRVGRETLYGYTF
DNA: TGTGCCAACAGAGTAGGACGGGAAACCCTCTATGGCTACACCTTC

J: TRBJ1-1
size: -
D: -
V: TRBV21-1
CDR3: CASSKELIWNTEAFF
DNA: TGTGCCAGCAGCAAAGAACTAATCTGGAACACTGAAGCTTTCTTT

J: TRBJ2-5
size: -
D: TRBD2
V: TRBV5-1
CDR3: CASSLETSGSTRPGWTQYF
DNA: TGCGCCAGCAGCTTGGAAACTAGCGGGAGCACTCGTCCAGGGTGGACCCAGTACTTC

J: TRBJ2-1
size: -
D: TRBD2
V: TRBV28
CDR3: CASSRGAGGRLWSLYNEQFF
DNA: TGTGCCAGCAGCCGCGGGGCGGGGGGCCGTCTTTGGAGCCTCTACAATGAGCAGTTCTTC

J: TRBJ2-7
size: -
D: TRBD1
V: TRBV28
CDR3: CASTELPGQALEYF
DNA: TGTGCCAGCACCGAACTGCCGGGACAGGCTCTTGAGTACTTC

J: TRBJ1-4
size: -
D: TRBD1
V: TRBV2
CDR3: CASRGQGHEKLFF
DNA: TGTGCCAGCAGGGGACAGGGACATGAAAAACTGTTTTTT

J: TRBJ1-2
size: -
D: -
V: TRBV9
CDR3: CASSAQGRANYGYTF
DNA: TGTGCCAGCAGCGCGCAGGGGAGGGCTAACTATGGCTACACCTTC

J: TRBJ2-2
size: -
D: TRBD1
V: TRBV9
CDR3: CASSVVSGGLTGELFF
DNA: TGTGCCAGCAGCGTAGTATCAGGGGGCCTCACCGGGGAGCTGTTTTTT

J: TRBJ2-7
size: -
D: -
V: TRBV5-4
CDR3: CASSRGGEQYF
DNA: TGTGCCAGCAGTAGGGGGGGCGAGCAGTACTTC

J: TRBJ1-3
size: -
D: -
V: TRBV6-6
CDR3: CASNSGTGNTIYF
DNA: TGTGCCAGCAATTCGGGGACCGGAAACACCATATATTTT

J: TRBJ2-1
size: -
D: TRBD2
V: TRBV28
CDR3: CASSFLNPHGTSTYNEQFF
DNA: TGTGCCAGCAGTTTCTTGAACCCGCACGGGACTAGTACGTACAATGAGCAGTTCTTC

J: TRBJ1-3
size: -
D: -
V: TRBV28
CDR3: CASSPWGNSGNTIYF
DNA: TGTGCCAGCAGCCCCTGGGGGAACTCTGGAAACACCATATATTTT

J: TRBJ1-2
size: -
D: -
V: TRBV15
CDR3: CATSSPGLGGNYGYTF
DNA: TGTGCCACCAGCAGCCCGGGACTGGGGGGTAACTATGGCTACACCTTC

J: TRBJ2-7
size: -
D: -
V: TRBV30
CDR3: CAWSRPGEQYF
DNA: TGTGCCTGGAGCCGACCCGGAGAGCAGTACTTC

J: TRBJ2-1
size: -
D: -
V: TRBV9
CDR3: CASSVASGTPQFF
DNA: TGTGCCAGCAGCGTAGCGTCCGGGACACCGCAGTTCTTC

J: TRBJ2-5
size: -
D: TRBD2
V: TRBV18
CDR3: CASSPPAGGQETQYF
DNA: TGTGCCAGCTCACCACCAGCGGGGGGACAAGAGACCCAGTACTTC

J: TRBJ2-7
size: -
D: TRBD2
V: TRBV18
CDR3: CASSPIRLLAGVRYEQYF
DNA: TGTGCCAGCTCACCAATCCGTCTTCTAGCGGGAGTTCGTTACGAGCAGTACTTC

J: TRBJ2-1
size: -
D: -
V: TRBV4-2
CDR3: CASSQEGRLEQFF
DNA: TGTGCCAGCAGCCAAGAGGGGCGACTCGAGCAGTTCTTC

J: TRBJ1-5
size: few
D: -
V: TRBV11-2
CDR3: CASSPTAGPGQPQHF
DNA: TGTGCCAGCAGTCCCACGGCGGGTCCGGGGCAGCCCCAGCATTTT

J: TRBJ2-2
size: -
D: -
V: TRBV4-1
CDR3: CASSQDRGSQNTGELFF
DNA: TGCGCCAGCAGCCAAGATCGGGGCAGTCAGAACACCGGGGAGCTGTTTTTT

J: TRBJ2-4
size: -
D: -
V: TRBV10-1
CDR3: CASSAGFRNIQYF
DNA: TGCGCCAGCAGTGCGGGCTTTCGAAACATTCAGTACTTC

J: TRBJ2-1
size: -
D: TRBD2
V: TRBV11-3
CDR3: CASSFSSGRAYNEQFF
DNA: TGTGCCAGCAGCTTCTCTAGCGGGAGAGCCTACAATGAGCAGTTCTTC

J: TRBJ2-1
size: -
D: -
V: TRBV18
CDR3: CASSPGQSYNEQFF
DNA: TGTGCCAGCTCGCCCGGACAGAGCTACAATGAGCAGTTCTTC

J: TRBJ1-4
size: -
D: -
V: TRBV5-8
CDR3: CASSFRGAGVSNEKLFF
DNA: TGTGCCAGCAGCTTTAGGGGGGCCGGGGTCAGTAATGAAAAACTGTTTTTT

J: TRBJ1-2
size: -
D: -
V: TRBV28
CDR3: CASSFEKNYGYTF
DNA: TGTGCCAGCAGTTTCGAGAAGAACTATGGCTACACCTTC

J: TRBJ2-2
size: -
D: -
V: TRBV2
CDR3: CASSEALFTWGLGTGELFF
DNA: TGTGCCAGCAGTGAAGCGCTTTTTACGTGGGGGCTCGGCACCGGGGAGCTGTTTTTT

J: TRBJ1-2
size: -
D: TRBD1
V: TRBV6-5
CDR3: CASSFDREGYGYTF
DNA: TGTGCCAGCAGTTTCGACAGGGAGGGCTATGGCTACACCTTC

J: TRBJ2-5
size: -
D: -
V: TRBV5-1
CDR3: CASSALVQETQYF
DNA: TGCGCCAGCTCGGCTTTGGTTCAAGAGACCCAGTACTTC

J: TRBJ2-5
size: once
D: TRBD2
V: TRBV19
CDR3: CASSTSGSGETQYF
DNA: TGTGCCAGTAGTACGAGCGGGAGTGGAGAGACCCAGTACTTC

J: TRBJ2-7
size: -
D: -
V: TRBV28
CDR3: CASSLLGGEQYF
DNA: TGTGCCAGCAGTCTCCTAGGCGGGGAGCAGTACTTC

J: TRBJ2-3
size: -
D: TRBD2
V: TRBV28
CDR3: CASSPTGTSVVNTQYF
DNA: TGTGCCAGCAGTCCTACCGGGACTAGCGTGGTAAATACGCAGTATTTT

J: TRBJ2-5
size: -
D: TRBD1
V: TRBV5-1
CDR3: CASSPGQNQETQYF
DNA: TGCGCCAGCAGCCCGGGACAGAACCAAGAGACCCAGTACTTC

J: TRBJ1-1
size: -
D: -
V: TRBV5-1
CDR3: CASSLVPEVNTEAFF
DNA: TGCGCCAGCAGCTTGGTTCCGGAGGTGAACACTGAAGCTTTCTTT

J: TRBJ2-1
size: -
D: TRBD2
V: TRBV11-2
CDR3: CASSSFTSGSYNEQFF
DNA: TGTGCCAGCAGCTCTTTTACTAGCGGTTCCTACAATGAGCAGTTCTTC

J: TRBJ1-1
size: few
D: -
V: TRBV9
CDR3: CASSVAPDRMNTEAFF
DNA: TGTGCCAGCAGCGTAGCGCCTGACAGGATGAACACTGAAGCTTTCTTT

J: TRBJ1-1
size: -
D: -
V: TRBV10-3
CDR3: CAISLTGEAEAFF
DNA: TGTGCCATCAGTTTGACGGGGGAGGCTGAAGCTTTCTTT

J: TRBJ2-1
size: -
D: TRBD2
V: TRBV2
CDR3: CASCWEGNEQFF
DNA: TGTGCCAGCTGTTGGGAGGGCAATGAGCAGTTCTTC

J: TRBJ2-5
size: once
D: TRBD1
V: TRBV2
CDR3: CASSEGGGWETQYF
DNA: TGTGCCAGCAGTGAAGGAGGGGGCTGGGAGACCCAGTACTTC

J: TRBJ2-3
size: -
D: -
V: TRBV2
CDR3: CASNLAGPLDTQYF
DNA: TGTGCCAGCAATTTGGCCGGGCCCCTGGATACGCAGTATTTT

J: TRBJ2-7
size: once
D: -
V: TRBV7-3
CDR3: CASSLNPPGSEVGEQYF
DNA: TGTGCCAGCAGCTTAAACCCCCCCGGATCCGAAGTCGGGGAGCAGTACTTC

J: TRBJ1-1
size: -
D: -
V: TRBV7-2
CDR3: CASTLTGDNTEAFF
DNA: TGTGCCAGCACCTTGACAGGAGATAACACTGAAGCTTTCTTT

J: TRBJ2-1
size: -
D: -
V: TRBV11-3
CDR3: CASSLGFQSEQFF
DNA: TGTGCCAGCAGCTTAGGTTTCCAGAGTGAGCAGTTCTTC

J: TRBJ1-5
size: -
D: -
V: TRBV19
CDR3: CASNSGTGSSQPQHF
DNA: TGTGCCAGTAATTCTGGCACCGGGTCTAGTCAGCCCCAGCATTTT

J: TRBJ1-1
size: -
D: -
V: TRBV15
CDR3: CATSRDLGGGAEAFF
DNA: TGTGCCACCAGCAGAGATCTTGGAGGCGGGGCTGAAGCTTTCTTT

J: TRBJ2-7
size: -
D: -
V: TRBV27
CDR3: CASSPFRARLYEQYF
DNA: TGTGCCAGCAGCCCTTTCCGGGCCCGACTATACGAGCAGTACTTC

J: TRBJ2-2
size: once
D: TRBD1
V: TRBV6-5
CDR3: CASSPRTGDTGELFF
DNA: TGTGCCAGCAGCCCACGGACAGGAGACACCGGGGAGCTGTTTTTT

J: TRBJ2-2
size: -
D: TRBD2
V: TRBV11-3
CDR3: CASSPTPSLAGGPGGELFF
DNA: TGTGCCAGCAGCCCCACCCCCTCACTAGCGGGAGGGCCGGGCGGGGAGCTGTTTTTT

J: TRBJ1-4
size: -
D: -
V: TRBV28
CDR3: CASSQRETNEKLFF
DNA: TGTGCCAGCAGTCAGAGGGAAACTAATGAAAAACTGTTTTTT